This T cell receptor (beta chain) derives from a study of T-cell reconstitution after alpha-beta-depleted transplantation in children. The CDR3 has 16 residues. Per the germline V gene, CDR1 is SGHRS and CDR2 is YFSETQ. J lost 2 bases, V lost 0 bases, and 4 bases had no gene match. Researchers prepared the TCRbeta library using unique molecular identifiers, the study reports. TCRdb recomputed calls from the PCR reads with MiXCR, one row per CDR3 protein. The top ten hold about 6% of the sample, which has 450,000 to 500,000 distinct CDR3 sequences, approximately 12% seen once. This specimen was PBMCs from the stem cell graft donor, taken from the stem cell graft. The clonotype originates from a human donor who donated a stem cell graft to a child with combined immunodeficiency. V and J are TRBV5-1 and TRBJ2-5; 10 positions agree with TRBD2. The chain's CDR3 is CASSLEASGGQETQYF. Here the CDR3 DNA reads TGCGCCAGCAGCTTGGAGGCTAGCGGGGGACAAGAGACCCAGTACTTC.